The clone carrying this T cell receptor gamma chain was counted a few times. Its antigen remains unidentified. This CDR3 is also generated by other DNA sequences in the sample. Germline V lookup: CDR1 GITISATS, CDR2 ISYDGTV (reference sequence). The CDR3 runs 13 residues. Unmatched junction bases numbered 4, after V lost 2 bases and J lost 3 bases. The source of the sample is a study of human gamma delta and Vdelta1 T cells. Study-level results: Polyclonal Delta One T cells reportedly showed broad cytotoxic targeting of acute myeloid leukemia.

TCRdb reprocessed the PCR reads using CATT. The sample holds 8,500 to 9,500 gamma-chain clones, around 50% seen once. This clonotype originated in a human donor in good health. The rearrangement uses TRGV9 and TRGJ1 or TRGJ2. The sequenced sample was Vdelta1 gamma-delta T cells from blood grown in culture (DOT cells). CDR3 nucleotide sequence: TGTGCCTTGTGGGAGGCTCTTTATTATAAGAAACTCTTT. This translates into CALWEALYYKKLF.